The sequence of this T cell receptor (beta chain) was determined in a study of human T cells and chemical hapten exposure. Study outcomes and limitations: Among expanded TCRs, significantly more large CDR3 similarity clusters formed than among controls. TCRs whose frequency exceeded 1 in 1000 remained the same following DPC sensitization.

Stated time point: patch test 2, 6 weeks after DPC sensitization. Treatment specified: therapeutic diphenylcyclopropenone sensitization with weekly scalp DPC. Blood collection took place prior to placing each patch test. This clonotype appeared many times. The antigen is undetermined. At one of its ends the junction is not consistent with the germline gene, which may arise from a read error. TCRdb processed the RACE reads anew with MiXCR; each CDR3 protein has one entry. The repertoire holds roughly 92,000 distinct CDR3 sequences, with about an eighth as singletons. The germline V gene encodes CDR1 SGHVS and CDR2 FNYEAQ. The CDR3 consists of 16 residues.

The sequences come from whole blood, collected in connection with sensitization to the hapten diphenylcyclopropenone (DPC). The chain uses TRBV7-6 and TRBJ2-7; D remains ambiguous. The sequence was collected from a woman aged 40 to 50 with alopecia areata. Some clones in this sample may be carry-over from other donors' samples. CDR3 protein: CASTLPGRAFPYEQYF. CDR3 in DNA: TGTGCCAGCACCTTACCGGGTAGGGCGTTCCCCTACGAGCAGTACTTC.